A single T cell receptor (beta chain) is shown here with its context. Its antigen is as yet unknown. The junction differs from germline at one of its ends, possibly a read error. Unsorted bulk tissue (20-30 mg) underwent RNA and DNA co-extraction. In germline, CDR1 is MNHEY, CDR2 SVGAGI. The CDR3 has 14 residues. Priming with a constant-region primer yielded TCR beta cDNA from about 540 ng total RNA. ARM-PCR, slightly modified, supplied the TCR beta libraries through three nested multiplex PCR rounds. Primers for the first two PCR rounds were TRBV1-TRBV30 forward primers and a C-beta reverse primer (around 10 cycles per round). TCRdb called the multiplex PCR reads again in MiXCR, with one record for every CDR3 protein. The profile covers 90,000 to 140,000 distinct CDR3 sequences, with about four fifths appearing a single time and around 21% taken by the ten largest. The data are from a study of tumor-infiltrating lymphocytes in primary liver carcinoma. Study details: The patients comprised men and women between the ages of 30 and 69 years.

Study findings and constraints: Tumor samples exhibited a significantly greater top-250-clone fraction than blood samples (p = 0.039).

Specimen: liver tumor tissue from sampling region 3. Subset indicated: tumor region T3, left-lateral pole. This chain uses TRBV6-5 with TRBJ2-7, with 9 bases identical to TRBD1. The receptor comes from a man aged 35-49 years with primary liver carcinoma and hepatitis B virus infection. The CDR3 spells CACSAGTGHSEQYF. CDR3 coding DNA: TGTGCCTGCAGTGCCGGGACAGGGCACTCCGAGCAGTACTTC.